These T cell receptor beta chains were read from a single sample in a study of control samples from healthy donors and cancer patients. Clones were read by immunoSEQ multiplex PCR, and TCRdb kept only the in-frame ones, dropping some. The data show nearly 200,000 clones, roughly nine tenths seen once. Sequencing was done on a sample of blood. The receptors originated from a man aged 25 to 45 in good health. Both conserved end residues are part of each CDR3. The D gene is left open where the match is weak. Some rows mark clone size as missing; the rest say once, few, many or name a class of expanded clone.

clone size: -
V gene: TRBV5-5
D gene: TRBD2
J gene: TRBJ2-3
CDR3 DNA: TGTGCCAGCAGCCCAGGACTAGCGGGGGGTTCTCAGTATTTT
CDR3 protein: CASSPGLAGGSQYF

clone size: -
V gene: TRBV28
D gene: -
J gene: TRBJ1-2
CDR3 DNA: TGTGCCAGCAGAATGGGGGTAGGCTATGGCTACACCTTC
CDR3 protein: CASRMGVGYGYTF

clone size: -
V gene: TRBV10-3
D gene: -
J gene: TRBJ2-1
CDR3 DNA: TGTGCCATCAGTGAGTCGGCGGGGAGGCATGATGAGCAGTTCTTC
CDR3 protein: CAISESAGRHDEQFF

clone size: once
V gene: TRBV30
D gene: -
J gene: TRBJ1-6
CDR3 DNA: TGTGCCTGGAGTATGCCCTTTTCACCCCTCCACTTT
CDR3 protein: CAWSMPFSPLHF

clone size: -
V gene: TRBV2
D gene: -
J gene: TRBJ1-3
CDR3 DNA: TGTGCCAGCAGCGTCGACAGGAACTCTGGAAACACCATATATTTT
CDR3 protein: CASSVDRNSGNTIYF

clone size: -
V gene: TRBV3-1/TRBV3-2
D gene: TRBD1
J gene: TRBJ2-3
CDR3 DNA: TGTGCCAGCAGTACGGACAGGGGGCTACAAGATACGCAGTATTTT
CDR3 protein: CASSTDRGLQDTQYF

clone size: -
V gene: TRBV2
D gene: TRBD2
J gene: TRBJ2-1
CDR3 DNA: TGTGCCAGCAGTGAAGGCGGGGGGGCCTCCTACAATGAGCAGTTCTTC
CDR3 protein: CASSEGGGASYNEQFF

clone size: -
V gene: TRBV2
D gene: -
J gene: TRBJ2-5
CDR3 DNA: TGTGCCAGCACCACGGAGGGGGAAGAGACCCAGTACTTC
CDR3 protein: CASTTEGEETQYF

clone size: once
V gene: TRBV12-3/TRBV12-4
D gene: -
J gene: TRBJ1-6
CDR3 DNA: TGTGCCAGCAGGGGGACCGGGACACGGCTCCTCCACTTT
CDR3 protein: CASRGTGTRLLHF

clone size: -
V gene: TRBV29-1
D gene: -
J gene: TRBJ1-1
CDR3 DNA: TGCAGCGTTCAGCCGGGACTCAGGAACACTGAAGCTTTCTTT
CDR3 protein: CSVQPGLRNTEAFF

clone size: -
V gene: TRBV13
D gene: -
J gene: TRBJ2-1
CDR3 DNA: TGTGCCAGCAGCACACGACAGGCCGGGGACACGAGCTCCTACAATGAGCAGTTCTTC
CDR3 protein: CASSTRQAGDTSSYNEQFF

clone size: -
V gene: TRBV12-3/TRBV12-4
D gene: -
J gene: TRBJ2-7
CDR3 DNA: TGTGCCAGCAGTTTTGGCCGCTCCTACGAGCAGTACTTC
CDR3 protein: CASSFGRSYEQYF

clone size: -
V gene: TRBV13
D gene: TRBD2
J gene: TRBJ2-1
CDR3 DNA: TGTGCCAGCAGCTTCCTAGCGGGTACTTACAATGAGCAGTTCTTC
CDR3 protein: CASSFLAGTYNEQFF

clone size: -
V gene: TRBV10-2
D gene: -
J gene: TRBJ1-5
CDR3 DNA: TGCGCCAGCAGGGAGACCACAGATCAGCCCCAGCATTTT
CDR3 protein: CASRETTDQPQHF

clone size: -
V gene: TRBV12-3/TRBV12-4
D gene: TRBD2
J gene: TRBJ2-1
CDR3 DNA: TGTGCCAGCAGCCTCGGACTAGCGGGGAGGCAGTTCTTC
CDR3 protein: CASSLGLAGRQFF

clone size: -
V gene: TRBV6-5
D gene: -
J gene: TRBJ2-7
CDR3 DNA: TGTGCCAGCATTGTGGGCAGGGGTCTCTACGAGCAGTACTTC
CDR3 protein: CASIVGRGLYEQYF

clone size: -
V gene: TRBV2
D gene: -
J gene: TRBJ1-6
CDR3 DNA: TGTGCCAGTCAACGGGAGGGCGCTTCACCCCTCCACTTT
CDR3 protein: CASQREGASPLHF

clone size: -
V gene: TRBV27
D gene: -
J gene: TRBJ2-2
CDR3 DNA: TGTGCCAGCAATTTAGGCCCGACAGCCGGGGAGCTGTTTTTT
CDR3 protein: CASNLGPTAGELFF

clone size: few
V gene: TRBV30
D gene: -
J gene: TRBJ1-1
CDR3 DNA: TGTGCCTGCGGGATCTTGAACACTGAAGCTTTCTTT
CDR3 protein: CACGILNTEAFF

clone size: -
V gene: TRBV7-9
D gene: -
J gene: TRBJ1-5
CDR3 DNA: TGTGCCAGCAGCTTAGGTAATCAGCCCCAGCATTTT
CDR3 protein: CASSLGNQPQHF

clone size: -
V gene: TRBV30
D gene: -
J gene: TRBJ1-5
CDR3 DNA: TGTGCCTGGAGCCGGGACATCGGGAATCAGCCCCAGCATTTT
CDR3 protein: CAWSRDIGNQPQHF

clone size: -
V gene: TRBV4-2
D gene: TRBD2
J gene: TRBJ2-4
CDR3 DNA: TGTGCCAGCAGCCAAGAATCGTCGGGGGGGCCTGTCGTTGCGTACTTC
CDR3 protein: CASSQESSGGPVVAYF

clone size: few
V gene: TRBV6-5
D gene: -
J gene: TRBJ1-2
CDR3 DNA: TGTGCCAGCAGCGAGAATGGGTACGGCTACACCTTC
CDR3 protein: CASSENGYGYTF

clone size: -
V gene: TRBV6-6
D gene: TRBD1
J gene: TRBJ2-1
CDR3 DNA: TGTGCCAGCAGGTTTTCGACAGGGGTTAGCGGTGAGCAGTTCTTC
CDR3 protein: CASRFSTGVSGEQFF

clone size: -
V gene: TRBV5-1
D gene: -
J gene: TRBJ2-5
CDR3 DNA: TGCGCCAGCAGCTTGGACCGGACGGACGGGGCCCAGTACTTC
CDR3 protein: CASSLDRTDGAQYF

clone size: -
V gene: TRBV19
D gene: -
J gene: TRBJ1-5
CDR3 DNA: TGTGCCAGTAGTATAGCTGGGGGGGGTCAGCCCCAGCATTTT
CDR3 protein: CASSIAGGGQPQHF

clone size: -
V gene: TRBV3-1/TRBV3-2
D gene: -
J gene: TRBJ2-1
CDR3 DNA: TGTGCCAGCAGCCAAGATCCCGGGGTGACCTACAATGAGCAGTTCTTC
CDR3 protein: CASSQDPGVTYNEQFF

clone size: -
V gene: TRBV5-1
D gene: -
J gene: TRBJ2-3
CDR3 DNA: TGCGCCAGCAGCGGGGCTACAGGGTTGGCCACAGATACGCAGTATTTT
CDR3 protein: CASSGATGLATDTQYF

clone size: -
V gene: TRBV19
D gene: TRBD1
J gene: TRBJ1-5
CDR3 DNA: TGTGCCAGTAGCCGACAGGGTTCGCCCCAGCATTTT
CDR3 protein: CASSRQGSPQHF

clone size: -
V gene: TRBV27
D gene: TRBD1
J gene: TRBJ1-4
CDR3 DNA: TGTGCCAGCAGACAGGGGGCGGGCCATAATGAAAAACTGTTTTTT
CDR3 protein: CASRQGAGHNEKLFF

clone size: -
V gene: TRBV4-1
D gene: TRBD1
J gene: TRBJ1-6
CDR3 DNA: TGCGCCAGCAGCCAATCCGGGACAGGGTCGCATTCACCCCTCCACTTT
CDR3 protein: CASSQSGTGSHSPLHF

clone size: -
V gene: TRBV6-2/TRBV6-3
D gene: TRBD1
J gene: TRBJ2-7
CDR3 DNA: TGTGCCAGCAGTCGCGGACAGGCCCACGAGCAGTACTTC
CDR3 protein: CASSRGQAHEQYF

clone size: -
V gene: TRBV2
D gene: TRBD2
J gene: TRBJ2-3
CDR3 DNA: TGTGCCAGCAGTCGGACTAGCGGGGGGGAATATACGCAGTATTTT
CDR3 protein: CASSRTSGGEYTQYF

clone size: -
V gene: TRBV30
D gene: -
J gene: TRBJ1-4
CDR3 DNA: TGTGCCTTCCTGGAGCAAGGGGGAGCTAGGGAAAAACTGTTTTTT
CDR3 protein: CAFLEQGGAREKLFF

clone size: -
V gene: TRBV2
D gene: -
J gene: TRBJ1-4
CDR3 DNA: TGTGCCAGCGGGCGGACGGGCTCGCCTAATGAAAAACTGTTTTTT
CDR3 protein: CASGRTGSPNEKLFF

clone size: -
V gene: TRBV11-2
D gene: -
J gene: TRBJ1-1
CDR3 DNA: TGTGCCAGCAGCTTTTTGTTTGGGGAAGGGGACACTGAAGCTTTCTTT
CDR3 protein: CASSFLFGEGDTEAFF

clone size: -
V gene: TRBV5-5
D gene: -
J gene: TRBJ1-3
CDR3 DNA: TGTGCCAGCAGCTTGGACGGTTACTCTGGAAACACCATATATTTT
CDR3 protein: CASSLDGYSGNTIYF

clone size: -
V gene: TRBV14
D gene: TRBD2
J gene: TRBJ2-1
CDR3 DNA: TGTGCCAGCAGCCAAATGACTAGCGGGGGGGTTGAGCAGTTCTTC
CDR3 protein: CASSQMTSGGVEQFF

clone size: -
V gene: TRBV2
D gene: TRBD2
J gene: TRBJ2-3
CDR3 DNA: TGTGCCAGCAGTGGCCAACTAGCGGGTGTCACAGATACGCAGTATTTT
CDR3 protein: CASSGQLAGVTDTQYF

clone size: -
V gene: TRBV19
D gene: -
J gene: TRBJ2-2
CDR3 DNA: TGTGCCAGTAGCAGGTACGCCGGGGAGCTGTTTTTT
CDR3 protein: CASSRYAGELFF

clone size: -
V gene: TRBV7-9
D gene: TRBD1
J gene: TRBJ1-4
CDR3 DNA: TGTGCCAGCAGCTTACGGGGACAGGGGTTTGAAAAACTGTTTTTT
CDR3 protein: CASSLRGQGFEKLFF

clone size: -
V gene: TRBV30
D gene: TRBD2
J gene: TRBJ2-1
CDR3 DNA: TGTGCCTGGAGTGTCGTCAGCGTGGGGACTAGTATCGAGCAGTTCTTC
CDR3 protein: CAWSVVSVGTSIEQFF

clone size: few
V gene: TRBV2
D gene: -
J gene: TRBJ1-6
CDR3 DNA: TGTGCCAGCAGTAACCGGGACCGGAGCTCCTATAATTCACCCCTCCACTTT
CDR3 protein: CASSNRDRSSYNSPLHF

clone size: few
V gene: TRBV4-1
D gene: -
J gene: TRBJ2-7
CDR3 DNA: TGCGCCAGCAGCCAAGAAATGCCTCGCAACATGCAGTACTTC
CDR3 protein: CASSQEMPRNMQYF

clone size: -
V gene: TRBV7-2
D gene: TRBD2
J gene: TRBJ2-1
CDR3 DNA: TGTGCCAGCAGCTCTAGACTAGCGGGCCACAATGAGCAGTTCTTC
CDR3 protein: CASSSRLAGHNEQFF

clone size: -
V gene: TRBV3-1/TRBV3-2
D gene: -
J gene: TRBJ1-4
CDR3 DNA: TGTGCCAGCAGCCAAAGCGGTGCAGCTAATGAAAAACTGTTTTTT
CDR3 protein: CASSQSGAANEKLFF

clone size: -
V gene: TRBV28
D gene: TRBD1
J gene: TRBJ2-1
CDR3 DNA: TGTGCCAGCAGTCAACTTAGGGACAGGAACAATGAGCAGTTCTTC
CDR3 protein: CASSQLRDRNNEQFF

clone size: -
V gene: TRBV30
D gene: -
J gene: TRBJ1-3
CDR3 DNA: TGTGCCTGGAGGATCTCTGCAAACACCATATATTTT
CDR3 protein: CAWRISANTIYF

clone size: -
V gene: TRBV12-5
D gene: -
J gene: TRBJ1-5
CDR3 DNA: TGTGCTAGTGGTTTGGAGGGGGGAAAAGAGGGGAATCAGCCCCAGCATTTT
CDR3 protein: CASGLEGGKEGNQPQHF

clone size: -
V gene: TRBV9
D gene: -
J gene: TRBJ2-3
CDR3 DNA: TGTGCCAGCAGCGTCACAGCGGGCCGCACAGATACGCAGTATTTT
CDR3 protein: CASSVTAGRTDTQYF

clone size: -
V gene: TRBV19
D gene: -
J gene: TRBJ1-6
CDR3 DNA: TGTGCCACGTCCGGGGGGGCACCCCTCCACTTT
CDR3 protein: CATSGGAPLHF

clone size: -
V gene: TRBV2
D gene: -
J gene: TRBJ1-1
CDR3 DNA: TGTGCCAGCAAGTCAGGGGACGCTATGAACACTGAAGCTTTCTTT
CDR3 protein: CASKSGDAMNTEAFF

clone size: -
V gene: TRBV11-2
D gene: -
J gene: TRBJ1-2
CDR3 DNA: TGTGCCAGCAGCTCACAGGGCGGCTATGGCTACACCTTC
CDR3 protein: CASSSQGGYGYTF

clone size: -
V gene: TRBV5-1
D gene: -
J gene: TRBJ1-1
CDR3 DNA: TGCGCCAGCAGCCCGACCCGGGGCCAGAACCCTGAAGCTTTCTTT
CDR3 protein: CASSPTRGQNPEAFF

clone size: -
V gene: TRBV9
D gene: TRBD2
J gene: TRBJ2-3
CDR3 DNA: TGTGCCAGCAGCCCTCGGGGGAGGGGCACAGATACGCAGTATTTT
CDR3 protein: CASSPRGRGTDTQYF